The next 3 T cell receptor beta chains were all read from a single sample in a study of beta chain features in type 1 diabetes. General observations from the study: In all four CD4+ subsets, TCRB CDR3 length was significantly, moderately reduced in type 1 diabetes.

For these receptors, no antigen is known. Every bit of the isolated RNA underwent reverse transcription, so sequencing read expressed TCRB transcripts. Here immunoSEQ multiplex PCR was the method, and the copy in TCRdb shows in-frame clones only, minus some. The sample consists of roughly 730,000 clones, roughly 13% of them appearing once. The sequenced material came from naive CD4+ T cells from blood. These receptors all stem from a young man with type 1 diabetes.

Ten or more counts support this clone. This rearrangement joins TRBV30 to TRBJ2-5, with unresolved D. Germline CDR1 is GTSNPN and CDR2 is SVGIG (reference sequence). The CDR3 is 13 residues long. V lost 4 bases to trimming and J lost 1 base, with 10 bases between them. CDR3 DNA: TGTGCCTGGAACGGGCGGAGCCAAGAGACCCAGTACTTC. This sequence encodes CAWNGRSQETQYF.

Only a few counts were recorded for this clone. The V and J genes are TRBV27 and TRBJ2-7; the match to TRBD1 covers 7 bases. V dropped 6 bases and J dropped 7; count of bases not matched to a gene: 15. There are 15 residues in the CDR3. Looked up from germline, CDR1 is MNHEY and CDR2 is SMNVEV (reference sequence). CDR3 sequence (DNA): TGTGCCAGCAGCTCACTTGGGACAGTACAGGGGGAGCAGTACTTC. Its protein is CASSSLGTVQGEQYF.

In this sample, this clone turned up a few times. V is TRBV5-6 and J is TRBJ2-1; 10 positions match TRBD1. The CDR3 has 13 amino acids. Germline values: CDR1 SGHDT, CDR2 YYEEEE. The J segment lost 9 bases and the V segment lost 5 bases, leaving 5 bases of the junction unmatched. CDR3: CASSKTGGAEQFF. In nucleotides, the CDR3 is TGTGCCAGCAGTAAGACAGGGGGCGCTGAGCAGTTCTTC.